This TCR beta chain was sequenced during a study of T-cell reconstitution after alpha-beta-depleted transplantation in children. This CDR3 is built from 15 residues. Germline CDR1 DFQATT, CDR2 SNEGSKA (reference sequence). After removal of 6 bases from V and 0 bases from J, the junction contained 3 bases not matched to a gene. Points from the study as a whole: When one year had passed after transplant, most T-cell counts and diversity came from newly produced T cells. Reported findings indicate that, about two months after transplant, alpha-beta T cells came from several hundred expanded clones, which were derived from non-depleted graft cells.

For TCRbeta, the library was prepared with unique molecular identifiers. Using its own MiXCR run on the PCR reads, TCRdb lists one record per CDR3 protein. The data hold 500,000 to 650,000 distinct CDR3 sequences, with approximately 10% observed a single time. Of note for this clonotype: Its target is not known.

The starting material was PBMCs, mostly from graft donor cells, obtained 180 days after TCRalphabeta/CD19-depleted stem cell transplant. V gene TRBV20-1 combines with J gene TRBJ2-1; 12 nucleotides line up with TRBD2. The receptor was derived from a female patient aged 2-10 years who had a stem cell transplant for aplastic anemia, so the T cells may come from the graft donor. In DNA, the CDR3 is TGCAGTGCAAGACTAGCGGGAGTCTCCTACAATGAGCAGTTCTTC. Protein sequence: CSARLAGVSYNEQFF.